Presented here are 29 T cell receptor beta chains from one specimen sequenced in a study of PD-1 blockade in classical Hodgkin lymphoma. Indicated time point: cycle 4 day 1 (C4D1), after 6 weeks of nivolumab. With no exception, relapse followed autologous stem cell transplantation in all patients, and brentuximab vedotin exposure varied. TCRdb's table, derived via immunoSEQ multiplex PCR, lists solely in-frame clones and lacks some. In the table there are under 60,000 clones, roughly 86% of which are singletons. This material consisted of peripheral blood mononuclear cells (PBMCs), taken before the fourth cycle of nivolumab. The source is a human donor with classical Hodgkin lymphoma.

The V gene is TRBV5-1, the J gene TRBJ2-2; D may correspond to TRBD1 or TRBD2 (6 bases each). V lost 0 bases and J 5 bases, leaving 11 bases between the germline ends. Germline V gives CDR1 SGHRS, CDR2 YFSETQ. The CDR3 covers 15 residues. The CDR3 region has the DNA TGCGCCAGCAGCTTGGCCGTAGGGGGGACCGGGGAGCTGTTTTTT. This translates into CASSLAVGGTGELFF. Using reference TRBV5-1 and TRBJ2-2 for the parts outside the CDR3, the full variable domain is KAGVTQTPRYLIKTRGQQVTLSCSPISGHRSVSWYQQTPGQGLQFLFEYFSETQRNKGNFPGRFSGRQFSNSRSEMNVSTLELGDSALYLCASSLAVGGTGELFFGEGSRLTVL.

The V and J genes are TRBV28 and TRBJ1-1; 9 nucleotides line up with TRBD1. J gave up 5 bases and V 6 bases, and 4 bases lay outside the gene matches. The CDR3 runs to 13 residues. CDR1 is MDHEN and CDR2 is SYDVKM in the germline V gene. For the CDR3, the DNA is TGTGCCAGCAGCTGGGACAGGGTGACTGAAGCTTTCTTT. It is translated as CASSWDRVTEAFF.

The chain links TRBV10-3 to TRBJ1-1, with TRBD1 matching over 9 bases. This CDR3 is 15 amino acids long. Germline V gene sequence: CDR1 ENHRY, CDR2 SYGVKD. The V segment lost 6 bases and the J segment 1 base; nucleotides outside the gene matches: 6. CDR3 in amino acids: CAIRVGTGRNTEAFF. CDR3 nucleotide sequence: TGTGCCATCAGGGTCGGGACAGGGAGGAACACTGAAGCTTTCTTT.

This chain links TRBV9 with TRBJ2-3; possible D gene TRBD2, 5 bases. V lost 0 bases and J lost 0, with 11 bases in between. The CDR3 totals 16 residues. Germline assignment: CDR1 SGDLS and CDR2 YYNGEE. The CDR3 loop reads CASSVGGGPSTDTQYF. The CDR3 DNA reads as TGTGCCAGCAGCGTAGGAGGCGGGCCAAGCACAGATACGCAGTATTTT.

This clone was counted a single time. The J gene is TRBJ2-1, the V gene TRBV10-3; 9 bases are a match to TRBD2. This CDR3 is 12 amino acids long. The germline V gene encodes CDR1 ENHRY and CDR2 SYGVKD. Trimming at V came to 10 bases and at J to 12 bases, leaving 10 bases not matched to a gene. This CDR3 is CATGASGMVQFF. CDR3 sequence (DNA): TGTGCCACCGGGGCTAGCGGGATGGTGCAGTTCTTC.

V is TRBV5-1 and J is TRBJ2-1, with D unresolved. Germline loops: CDR1 SGHRS, CDR2 YFSETQ. V was pared by 1 base and J by 0 bases, with 11 bases between. The CDR3 contains 16 residues. CDR3: CASSLISLSSYNEQFF. DNA for the CDR3: TGCGCCAGCAGCTTGATCTCTTTGAGCTCCTACAATGAGCAGTTCTTC. Full variable domain (missing parts from reference TRBV5-1 and TRBJ2-1): KAGVTQTPRYLIKTRGQQVTLSCSPISGHRSVSWYQQTPGQGLQFLFEYFSETQRNKGNFPGRFSGRQFSNSRSEMNVSTLELGDSALYLCASSLISLSSYNEQFFGPGTRLTVL.

The J gene is TRBJ1-1, the V gene TRBV5-1, with TRBD1 matching 9 bases. The V gene end was trimmed by 4 bases and the J gene end by 0 bases; junction bases not matched to a gene: 7. Per germline, CDR1 SGHRS and CDR2 YFSETQ. The CDR3 contains 16 residues. The DNA of the CDR3 is TGCGCCAGCAGCGTACAGGGGGCAGGCATGAACACTGAAGCTTTCTTT. Translation: CASSVQGAGMNTEAFF.

This chain links TRBV6-6 with TRBJ2-5, with D unresolved. The ends were cut back, 2 bases at V and 5 bases at J, with 9 bases in the middle. The CDR3 contains 13 residues. The germline CDR1 and CDR2 sequences are MNHNY and SVGAGI (reference sequence). CDR3: CASSYNILETQYF. In nucleotides, the CDR3 is TGTGCCAGCAGTTACAACATTCTTGAGACCCAGTACTTC.

J is TRBJ2-7 and V is TRBV28; the D is unclear. This CDR3 has 10 residues. V gave up 8 bases and J gave up 9 bases, with 11 bases separating them. Germline CDR1 reads MDHEN; CDR2 reads SYDVKM. The CDR3 coding sequence is TGTGCCAGCGCTAGTTGGGTGCAGTACTTC. It codes for CASASWVQYF.

This clone showed up just once. The genes are TRBV23-1 and TRBJ2-1; 12 positions match TRBD2. TRBV23-1 is annotated as an ORF whose role is uncertain. This CDR3 spans 16 amino acids. With 2 bases clipped from V and 8 bases from J, the junction kept 7 bases outside the gene matches. The CDR3 is CASSQTLAGGGDEQFF. CDR3 DNA sequence: TGCGCCAGCAGTCAAACGCTAGCGGGAGGGGGAGATGAGCAGTTCTTC.

The genes are TRBV6-6 and TRBJ1-2; no firm D call. CDR3 size: 14 residues. Germline CDR1 is MNHNY and CDR2 is SVGAGI (reference sequence). V lost 6 bases and J lost 5, with 16 bases in between. This chain's CDR3 is CASRPGGLGYGYTF. The DNA for the CDR3 is TGTGCCAGCAGGCCTGGTGGGCTGGGGTATGGCTACACCTTC.

The rearrangement joins TRBV21-1 to TRBJ2-1; TRBD2, as called in the table, went unchecked against the DNA. TRBV21-1 is marked as a pseudogene. The CDR3 sequence is 11 residues long. CDR3 DNA sequence: TGTGCCAGCAGGATCGACTATGAGCAGTTCTTC. Protein: CASRIDYEQFF.

The chain links TRBV19 to TRBJ1-1; D is possibly TRBD1 (5 bases). The V end lost 5 bases, the J end lost 1 base, and 20 bases lay between the germline ends. The germline gives CDR1 LNHDA, CDR2 SQIVND (reference sequence). This CDR3 has 17 residues. CDR3 sequence (DNA): TGTGCCAGTAGTGCTACCGGGACTGGATATAAGAACACTGAAGCTTTCTTT. Translated, it gives CASSATGTGYKNTEAFF.

This chain links TRBV27 with TRBJ1-6; D call uncertain. V was trimmed by 4 bases and J by 4 bases, leaving 8 bases between them. CDR3 length equals 14 residues. CDR1 and CDR2 from the germline V gene are MNHEY and SMNVEV (reference sequence). CDR3 nucleotides: TGTGCCAGCAGTTCCCGGGGATATAATTCACCCCTCCACTTT. It specifies CASSSRGYNSPLHF.

The rearrangement joins TRBV7-3 to TRBJ2-1; 10 bases match TRBD2. After removal of 4 bases from V and 2 bases from J, the junction contained 2 bases not matched to a gene. CDR3 length: 15 amino acids. Germline V gene lookup returns CDR1 SGHTA and CDR2 FQGTGA. The CDR3 sequence: CASSSGLATYNEQFF. The CDR3 bases are TGTGCCAGCAGCTCGGGACTAGCGACCTACAATGAGCAGTTCTTC.

Here the CDR3 DNA reads TGCGCCAGCAGCTTGGCCCCAGGGAGTGCCTATGGCTACACCTTC. Translation: CASSLAPGSAYGYTF. The rearrangement uses TRBV5-1 and TRBJ1-2, with D possibly being TRBD1 (5 bases). From germline, CDR1 is SGHRS and CDR2 YFSETQ. The CDR3 runs to 15 residues. V was clipped by 0 bases and J by 4 bases, with 13 bases between them.

In its sample, this clone was seen once. The chain has TRBV7-2 and TRBJ2-7, with D uncertain. This CDR3 region has 14 residues. V was shortened by 2 bases and J by 0 bases, with 8 bases between the two germline ends. Germline V gene lookup returns CDR1 SGHTA and CDR2 FQGNSA. CDR3 sequence (DNA): TGTGCCAGCAGCTTAATGGGGTCCTCCTACGAGCAGTACTTC. Translated, it gives CASSLMGSSYEQYF.

This clone came up once. This chain links TRBV14 with TRBJ2-5, with 11 bases fitting TRBD2. The CDR3 spans 18 residues. V was pared by 1 base and J by 3 bases, with 10 bases of the junction left unmatched. From germline, CDR1 is SGHDN and CDR2 FVKESK. The CDR3 region has the DNA TGTGCCAGCAGCCAAGGAGTTGTAGCTAGCGGGAGGAAAGAGACCCAGTACTTC. Residues: CASSQGVVASGRKETQYF.

This clone was seen just once. The genes are TRBV7-8 and TRBJ2-7, with D tentatively TRBD1 (6 bases). The CDR3 is 13 residues long. Per germline, CDR1 SGHVS and CDR2 FQNEAQ. Deletions cut 5 bases from V and 1 base from J, with 9 bases between. The CDR3 spells CASSTDRSYEQYF. The CDR3 DNA reads as TGTGCCAGCAGCACAGACAGGTCCTACGAGCAGTACTTC.

The chain employs TRBV7-2 and TRBJ2-3, with D possibly being TRBD1 or TRBD2 (5 bases each). Germline values: CDR1 SGHTA, CDR2 FQGNSA. This CDR3 contains 15 residues. The V and J ends lost 3 bases and 2 bases respectively, with 12 bases between them. The chain's CDR3 is CASSFGRGLTDTQYF. CDR3 sequence (DNA): TGTGCCAGCAGCTTCGGACGGGGCCTCACAGATACGCAGTATTTT.

The chain links TRBV15 to TRBJ2-7; no clear D. Germline V gene data show CDR1 as LNHNV and CDR2 as YYDKDF (reference sequence). With 0 bases removed from V and 6 bases from J, the gap between germline ends came to 12 bases. The CDR3 has 14 residues. The CDR3 is CATSRDLGFSEQYF. The CDR3 DNA reads as TGTGCCACCAGCAGAGATCTTGGGTTTTCCGAGCAGTACTTC. Drawing the rest from reference TRBV15 and TRBJ2-7, the complete variable domain is DAMVIQNPRYQVTQFGKPVTLSCSQTLNHNVMYWYQQKSSQAPKLLFHYYDKDFNNEADTPDNFQSRRPNTSFCFLDIRSPGLGDTAMYLCATSRDLGFSEQYFGPGTRLTVT.

This clone has more than one count but fewer than ten. The rearrangement uses TRBV2 and TRBJ2-7, with 8 bases matching TRBD1. The CDR3 is 17 residues long. J lost 0 bases, V lost 6 bases, and 13 bases had no gene match. Germline-derived CDR1 and CDR2 are SNHLY and FYNNEI. Here the CDR3 DNA reads TGTGCCAGCAGCACAAGAGGACAGGGCCAGGGCTCCTACGAGCAGTACTTC. It is translated as CASSTRGQGQGSYEQYF. Complete variable domain (other parts from reference TRBV2 and TRBJ2-7): EPEVTQTPSHQVTQMGQEVILRCVPISNHLYFYWYRQILGQKVEFLVSFYNNEISEKSEIFDDQFSVERPDGSNFTLKIRSTKLEDSAMYFCASSTRGQGQGSYEQYFGPGTRLTVT.

The V call is TRBV6-5, the J call TRBJ2-7, with a weak D call TRBD1 (6 bases). The CDR3 spans 13 residues. V was clipped by 4 bases and J by 3 bases, with 10 bases between them. The germline CDR1 and CDR2 sequences are MNHEY and SVGAGI. The CDR3 sequence: CASSLNRDYEQYF. The DNA of the CDR3 is TGTGCCAGCAGTTTGAACAGGGACTACGAGCAGTACTTC.

V and J are TRBV7-9 and TRBJ1-1, with TRBD1 matching 12 bases. Germline V gene data show CDR1 as SEHNR and CDR2 as FQNEAQ (reference sequence). The CDR3 extends over 18 amino acids. Trimming took 5 bases from V and 0 from J; bases not matched to a gene: 10. Here the CDR3 reads CASSQPSGTGGLNTEAFF. The CDR3 DNA follows: TGTGCCAGCAGCCAGCCTTCCGGGACAGGGGGCCTGAACACTGAAGCTTTCTTT.

The V call is TRBV27, the J call TRBJ2-3; D ambiguous. The germline V gene encodes CDR1 MNHEY and CDR2 SMNVEV (reference sequence). The CDR3 contains 13 residues. The V and J ends lost 4 bases and 0 bases respectively, with 5 bases between them. Written as DNA, the CDR3 is TGTGCCAGCAGTTCTATTAGCACAGATACGCAGTATTTT. Amino acid sequence: CASSSISTDTQYF.

The V gene is TRBV11-2, the J gene TRBJ2-7, with a weak D call TRBD1 (5 bases). The CDR3 is 12 amino acids. V was trimmed by 4 bases and J by 7 bases, leaving 11 bases between them. Germline V gene lookup returns CDR1 SGHAT and CDR2 FQNNGV. This CDR3 is CASSSRVGEQYF. CDR3 nucleotide sequence: TGTGCCAGCAGCTCCAGGGTCGGGGAGCAGTACTTC.

The CDR3, as DNA: TGTGCCAGCAGCCTATCTGGGGGGAACACCGGGGAGCTGTTTTTT. It codes for CASSLSGGNTGELFF. The V call is TRBV7-3, the J call TRBJ2-2; D assignment may be TRBD1 or TRBD2 (5 bases each). CDR1 is SGHTA and CDR2 is FQGTGA in the germline V gene. The CDR3 extends over 15 amino acids. Trimming took off 5 bases at V and 1 base at J, with 11 bases between the two ends.

This clone was counted only a few times. The chain uses TRBV9 and TRBJ1-6, with D unresolved. Germline values: CDR1 SGDLS, CDR2 YYNGEE. V lost 7 bases and J 5 bases, leaving 13 bases between the germline ends. The CDR3 has 14 residues. In nucleotides, the CDR3 is TGTGCCAGCGGCCAAGGGCCCAATAATTCACCCCTCCACTTT. Translating gives CASGQGPNNSPLHF.

J is TRBJ2-7 and V is TRBV27, with 8 bases aligning to TRBD1. Germline V CDR1 and CDR2: MNHEY, SMNVEV (reference sequence). The trim removed 0 bases at V and 0 bases at J, leaving 4 bases unmatched. The CDR3 sequence is 16 residues long. DNA of the CDR3: TGTGCCAGCAGTTTATCTTGGGACAGGAGCTCCTACGAGCAGTACTTC. Translation gives CASSLSWDRSSYEQYF.